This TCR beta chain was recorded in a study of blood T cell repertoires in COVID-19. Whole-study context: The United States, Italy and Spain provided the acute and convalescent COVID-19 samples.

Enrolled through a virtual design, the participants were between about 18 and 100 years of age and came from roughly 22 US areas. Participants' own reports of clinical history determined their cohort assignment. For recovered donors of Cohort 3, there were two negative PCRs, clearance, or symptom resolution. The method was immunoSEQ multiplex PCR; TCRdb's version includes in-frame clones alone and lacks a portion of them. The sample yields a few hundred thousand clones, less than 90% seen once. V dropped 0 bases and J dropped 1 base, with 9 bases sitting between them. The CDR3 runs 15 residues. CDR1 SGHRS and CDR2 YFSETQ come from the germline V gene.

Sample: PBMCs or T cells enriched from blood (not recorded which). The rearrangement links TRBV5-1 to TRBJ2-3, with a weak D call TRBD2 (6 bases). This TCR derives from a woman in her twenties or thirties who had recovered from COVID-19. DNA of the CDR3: TGCGCCAGCAGCTTGGAGACTAGTGGCACAGATACGCAGTATTTT. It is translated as CASSLETSGTDTQYF.